This T cell receptor beta chain was identified in a study of blood T cell repertoires in COVID-19. This clone was detected only a few times. Trimming at V came to 3 bases and at J to 0 bases, leaving 4 bases not matched to a gene. Germline lookup yields CDR1 GTSNPN and CDR2 SVGIG (reference sequence). This CDR3 spans 16 amino acids. Libraries were prepared by immunoSEQ multiplex PCR; TCRdb keeps only in-frame clonotypes and omits some of them. This table holds about 99,000 clones, 88% found once. The genes are TRBV30 and TRBJ2-7; 14 bases align to TRBD2. The sequencing sample was made of peripheral blood. This receptor was taken from a human donor in a cohort sampled during active COVID-19. The CDR3 is CAWSGLAGGLSYEQYF. CDR3 coding DNA: TGTGCCTGGAGCGGACTAGCGGGGGGCCTCTCCTACGAGCAGTACTTC.